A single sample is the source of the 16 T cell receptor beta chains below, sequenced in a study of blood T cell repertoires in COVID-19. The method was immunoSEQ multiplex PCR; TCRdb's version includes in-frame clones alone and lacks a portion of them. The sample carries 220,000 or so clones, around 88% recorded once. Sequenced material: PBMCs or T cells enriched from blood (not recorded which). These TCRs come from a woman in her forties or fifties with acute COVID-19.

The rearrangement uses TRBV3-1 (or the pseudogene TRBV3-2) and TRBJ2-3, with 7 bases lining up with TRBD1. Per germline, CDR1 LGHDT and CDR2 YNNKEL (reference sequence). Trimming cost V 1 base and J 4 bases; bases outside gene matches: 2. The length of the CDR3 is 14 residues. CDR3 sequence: CASSQGQGSDTQYF. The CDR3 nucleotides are TGTGCCAGCAGCCAAGGACAGGGATCAGATACGCAGTATTTT.

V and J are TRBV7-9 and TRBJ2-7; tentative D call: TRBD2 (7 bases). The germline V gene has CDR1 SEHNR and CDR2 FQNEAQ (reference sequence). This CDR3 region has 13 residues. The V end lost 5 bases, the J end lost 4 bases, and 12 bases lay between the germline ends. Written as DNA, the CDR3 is TGTGCCAGCAGCAGGGGAGGGGGATACGAGCAGTACTTC. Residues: CASSRGGGYEQYF.

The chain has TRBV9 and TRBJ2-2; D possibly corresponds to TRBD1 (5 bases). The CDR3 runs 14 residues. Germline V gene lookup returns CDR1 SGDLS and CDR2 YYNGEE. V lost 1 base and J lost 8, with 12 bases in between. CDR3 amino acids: CASSVKGSGGELFF. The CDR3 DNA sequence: TGTGCCAGCAGCGTAAAGGGTTCAGGGGGGGAGCTGTTTTTT. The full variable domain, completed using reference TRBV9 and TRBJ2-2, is DSGVTQTPKHLITATGQRVTLRCSPRSGDLSVYWYQQSLDQGLQFLIQYYNGEERAKGNILERFSAQQFPDLHSELNLSSLELGDSALYFCASSVKGSGGELFFGEGSRLTVL.

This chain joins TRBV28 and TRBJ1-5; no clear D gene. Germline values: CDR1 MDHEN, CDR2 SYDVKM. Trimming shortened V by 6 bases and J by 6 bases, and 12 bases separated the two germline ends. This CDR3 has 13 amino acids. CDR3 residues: CASRYTGSQPQHF. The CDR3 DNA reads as TGTGCCAGCAGATATACGGGTTCTCAGCCCCAGCATTTT.

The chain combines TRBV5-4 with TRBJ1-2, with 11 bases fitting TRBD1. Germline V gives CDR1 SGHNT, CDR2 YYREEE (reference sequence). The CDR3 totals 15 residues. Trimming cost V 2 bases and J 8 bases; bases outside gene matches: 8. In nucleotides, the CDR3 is TGTGCCAGCAGCTTTGGGGGACAGGGGGTAAAAGGCTACACCTTC. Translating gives CASSFGGQGVKGYTF.

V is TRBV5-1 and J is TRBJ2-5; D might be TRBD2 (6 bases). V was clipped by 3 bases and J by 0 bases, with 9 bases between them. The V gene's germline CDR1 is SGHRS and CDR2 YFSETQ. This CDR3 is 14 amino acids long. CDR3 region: CASSYRLDQETQYF. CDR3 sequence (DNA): TGCGCCAGCAGCTACCGACTAGACCAAGAGACCCAGTACTTC.

CDR3 nucleotide sequence: TGCGCCAGCAGCCAAGATGGGGACAGGGGAAATTCACCCCTCCACTTT. This gives the protein CASSQDGDRGNSPLHF. This chain joins TRBV4-3 and TRBJ1-6; TRBD1 matches at 10 bases. The CDR3 has 16 residues. Trimming removed 0 bases from V and 7 bases from J; junction bases left unmatched: 3. CDR1 and CDR2 from the germline V gene are LGHNA and YSLEER.

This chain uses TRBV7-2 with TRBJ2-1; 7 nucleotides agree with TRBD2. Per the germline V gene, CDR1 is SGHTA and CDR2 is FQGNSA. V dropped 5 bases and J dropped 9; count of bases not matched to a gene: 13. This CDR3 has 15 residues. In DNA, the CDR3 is TGTGCCAGCAGCCTAGAGGCGGCGGGAGTGAGTGAGCAGTTCTTC. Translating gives CASSLEAAGVSEQFF.

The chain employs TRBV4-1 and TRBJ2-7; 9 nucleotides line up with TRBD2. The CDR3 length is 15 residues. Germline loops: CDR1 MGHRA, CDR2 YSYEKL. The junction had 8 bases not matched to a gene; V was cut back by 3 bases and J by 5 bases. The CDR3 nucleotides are TGCGCCAGCAGCCACTCCGCGGGAGGGTCCCACGAGCAGTACTTC. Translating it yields CASSHSAGGSHEQYF.

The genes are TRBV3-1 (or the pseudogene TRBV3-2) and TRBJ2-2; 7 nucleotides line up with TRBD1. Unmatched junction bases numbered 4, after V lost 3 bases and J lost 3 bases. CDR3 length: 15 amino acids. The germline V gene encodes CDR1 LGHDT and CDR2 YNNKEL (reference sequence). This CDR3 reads CASSHRDRYTGELFF. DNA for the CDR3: TGTGCCAGCAGCCACCGGGACAGATACACCGGGGAGCTGTTTTTT.

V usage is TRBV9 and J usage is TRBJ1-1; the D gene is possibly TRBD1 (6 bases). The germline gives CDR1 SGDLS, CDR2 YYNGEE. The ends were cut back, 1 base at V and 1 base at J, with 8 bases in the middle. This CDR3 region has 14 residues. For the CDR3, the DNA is TGTGCCAGCAGCGTAACAGGGCAGAACACTGAAGCTTTCTTT. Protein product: CASSVTGQNTEAFF.

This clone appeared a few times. CDR3 amino acids: CASSPRQGRRTEAFF. Written as DNA, the CDR3 is TGTGCCAGCAGCCCGAGACAGGGGAGGAGGACTGAAGCTTTCTTT. This chain connects TRBV11-2 to TRBJ1-1, with 8 bases aligning to TRBD1. Germline V CDR1 and CDR2: SGHAT, FQNNGV. The CDR3 extends over 15 amino acids. The V and J ends lost 5 bases and 5 bases, in that order; junction bases with no gene match: 10. Drawing the rest from reference TRBV11-2 and TRBJ1-1, the complete variable domain is EAGVAQSPRYKIIEKRQSVAFWCNPISGHATLYWYQQILGQGPKLLIQFQNNGVVDDSQLPKDRFSAERLKGVDSTLKIQPAKLEDSAVYLCASSPRQGRRTEAFFGQGTRLTVV.

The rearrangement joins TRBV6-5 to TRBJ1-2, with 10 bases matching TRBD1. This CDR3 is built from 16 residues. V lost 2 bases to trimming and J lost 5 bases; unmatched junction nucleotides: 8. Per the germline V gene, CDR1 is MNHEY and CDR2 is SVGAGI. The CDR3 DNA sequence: TGTGCCAGCAGTTACAGTATCTGGACAGGGGGGTATGGCTACACCTTC. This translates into CASSYSIWTGGYGYTF.

The CDR3 DNA reads TGTGCCAGCAGCGCCGGGACAGATCACTATAGCAATCAGCCCCAGCATTTT. It specifies CASSAGTDHYSNQPQHF. This rearrangement joins TRBV5-8 to TRBJ1-5; 7 nucleotides match TRBD1. The germline V gene has CDR1 SGHTS and CDR2 YDEGEE. This CDR3 spans 17 amino acids. V was clipped by 4 bases and J by 0 bases; unmatched bases: 10.

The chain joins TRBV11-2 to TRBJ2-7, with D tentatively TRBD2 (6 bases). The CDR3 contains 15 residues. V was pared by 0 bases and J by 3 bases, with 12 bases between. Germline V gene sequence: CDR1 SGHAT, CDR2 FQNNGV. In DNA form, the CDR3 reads TGTGCCAGCAGCTTAGAACCGGGACTGAGCTACGAGCAGTACTTC. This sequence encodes CASSLEPGLSYEQYF.

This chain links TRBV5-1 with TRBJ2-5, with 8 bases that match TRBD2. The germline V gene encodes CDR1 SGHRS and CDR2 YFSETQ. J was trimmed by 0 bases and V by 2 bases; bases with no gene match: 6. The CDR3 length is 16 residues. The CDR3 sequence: CASSFAAGGNQETQYF. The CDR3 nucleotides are TGCGCCAGCAGCTTCGCTGCGGGAGGCAACCAAGAGACCCAGTACTTC.